The 14 T cell receptor beta chains listed next were all sequenced from one sample in a study of blood T cell repertoires in COVID-19. Some clones are missing from TCRdb's copy, which holds only in-frame ones; the method was immunoSEQ multiplex PCR. The table records roughly 170,000 clones, roughly 78% of them present only once. The sample consisted of peripheral blood. The receptor source for this set is a woman in her fifties or sixties with COVID-19, enrolled during active disease.

The V call is TRBV9, the J call TRBJ2-6, with D possibly matching TRBD1 (5 bases). The CDR3 has 16 residues. The V and J ends lost 1 base and 1 base respectively, with 9 bases between them. Germline V gene lookup returns CDR1 SGDLS and CDR2 YYNGEE. CDR3 region: CASSVQRQSGANVLTF. DNA for the CDR3: TGTGCCAGCAGCGTACAAAGACAGTCTGGGGCCAACGTCCTGACTTTC.

This clone was seen just once. V gene TRBV27 combines with J gene TRBJ1-2; possibly TRBD1 for D (6 bases). The CDR3 has 15 residues. V lost 5 bases and J 6 bases, leaving 19 bases between the germline ends. CDR1 MNHEY and CDR2 SMNVEV come from the germline V gene (reference sequence). The CDR3 sequence is CASSRAIGTSHGYTF. The CDR3 DNA reads TGTGCCAGCAGTCGGGCCATCGGGACATCTCATGGCTACACCTTC.

The chain couples TRBV24-1 to TRBJ1-5; 7 nucleotides agree with TRBD1. V trimming: 7 bases; J trimming: 3 bases; junction bases outside the gene matches: 2. Germline assignment: CDR1 KGHDR and CDR2 SFDVKD. CDR3 length: 13 amino acids. The chain's CDR3 is CATRQGDNQPQHF. The CDR3 DNA sequence: TGTGCCACCAGGCAGGGGGACAATCAGCCCCAGCATTTT.

CDR3 sequence reads: CASSISGGRVDTQYF. DNA for the CDR3: TGTGCCAGTAGTATCAGCGGGGGTCGGGTGGATACGCAGTATTTT. V usage is TRBV19 and J usage is TRBJ2-3, with TRBD2 matching over 8 bases. V lost 3 bases, J lost 6 bases, and 8 bases stayed unmatched. CDR1 and CDR2 from the germline V gene are LNHDA and SQIVND (reference sequence). The CDR3 loop spans 15 amino acids.

Points on this clone: Germline is not matched at one junction end, which may reflect a read error. The CDR3 DNA follows: TGTGCCAGCAGCGAAGGGTCTGGCTATACGCAGTATTTT. It codes for CASSEGSGYTQYF. The genes are TRBV6-1 and TRBJ2-3; D ambiguous. The CDR3 contains 13 residues. Germline assignment: CDR1 MNHNS and CDR2 SASEGT.

V gene TRBV2 combines with J gene TRBJ2-7, with 9 bases lining up with TRBD1. The CDR3 runs 14 residues. Losses at the gene ends were 7 bases for V and 8 bases for J; bases not matched to a gene: 12. In germline, CDR1 is SNHLY, CDR2 FYNNEI. The CDR3 region is CASTLGQGVVKQYV. CDR3 sequence (DNA): TGTGCCAGCACCCTGGGACAGGGAGTAGTCAAGCAGTACGTC.

The chain has TRBV19 and TRBJ1-4; D possibly corresponds to TRBD1 (5 bases). Germline V CDR1 and CDR2: LNHDA, SQIVND (reference sequence). V lost 1 base and J 7 bases, leaving 13 bases between the germline ends. CDR3 length: 15 amino acids. In nucleotides, the CDR3 is TGTGCCAGTAGTATAGGCGGGACTAGGGGTGAAAAACTGTTTTTT. Translating gives CASSIGGTRGEKLFF.

The table lists this clone with a count of one. The chain carries TRBV11-2 and TRBJ1-1, with unresolved D. CDR3 length equals 13 residues. The germline V gene encodes CDR1 SGHAT and CDR2 FQNNGV. The V and J ends lost 1 base and 4 bases respectively, with 7 bases between them. In DNA form, the CDR3 reads TGTGCCAGCAGCTTAGGGCTGGTCACTGAAGCTTTCTTT. It translates to CASSLGLVTEAFF.

The genes are TRBV11-2 and TRBJ2-3; perhaps TRBD1 as D (5 bases). Germline lookup yields CDR1 SGHAT and CDR2 FQNNGV. This CDR3 is 16 amino acids long. The V and J ends lost 2 bases and 0 bases respectively, with 12 bases between them. As DNA, the CDR3 is TGTGCCAGCAGCTTAAGGGGCCTGTCTAGCACAGATACGCAGTATTTT. It translates to CASSLRGLSSTDTQYF. The whole variable domain, filled in from reference TRBV11-2 and TRBJ2-3, reads EAGVAQSPRYKIIEKRQSVAFWCNPISGHATLYWYQQILGQGPKLLIQFQNNGVVDDSQLPKDRFSAERLKGVDSTLKIQPAKLEDSAVYLCASSLRGLSSTDTQYFGPGTRLTVL.

This clone appeared a single time. The chain couples TRBV19 to TRBJ2-1; 7 bases map to TRBD1. The ends lost 6 bases at V and 6 bases at J; junction bases unmatched: 8. The CDR3 runs to 14 residues. The germline V gene has CDR1 LNHDA and CDR2 SQIVND (reference sequence). The DNA for the CDR3 is TGTGCCAGTAGCCGACAGGGTAGTTTCAATGAGCAGTTCTTC. It yields the protein CASSRQGSFNEQFF.

The chain is built from TRBV7-2 and TRBJ2-3, with 11 bases matching TRBD2. This CDR3 has 19 amino acids. CDR1 is SGHTA, CDR2 FQGNSA, per germline. V lost 6 bases and J lost 4; bases outside the gene matches: 18. In DNA form, the CDR3 reads TGTGCCAGCAGGCCAGGACTAGCGGGTAACCCAGGGAACGCAGATACGCAGTATTTT. Translating gives CASRPGLAGNPGNADTQYF.

This clone was seen a few times. The chain carries TRBV3-1 (or the pseudogene TRBV3-2) and TRBJ2-7; perhaps TRBD1 as D (5 bases). CDR1 LGHDT and CDR2 YNNKEL come from the germline V gene (reference sequence). This CDR3 contains 13 residues. Trimming removed 1 base at V and 3 bases at J, with 7 bases between. The CDR3, as DNA: TGTGCCAGCAGCCAAGTAAGGGGCTACGAGCAGTACTTC. This sequence encodes CASSQVRGYEQYF.

The chain links TRBV12-3 or TRBV12-4 to TRBJ1-3; 8 nucleotides line up with TRBD1. With 1 base clipped from V and 7 bases from J, the junction kept 0 bases outside the gene matches. There are 13 residues in the CDR3. The CDR3 region has the DNA TGTGCCAGCAGTTTAGGACAGGGGAACACCATATATTTT. This sequence encodes CASSLGQGNTIYF.

The count of this clone is one. J is TRBJ1-2 and V is TRBV7-9; TRBD1 matches 9 bases. The CDR3 is 15 amino acids. Germline CDR1 SEHNR, CDR2 FQNEAQ (reference sequence). The V segment lost 5 bases and the J segment 7 bases; nucleotides outside the gene matches: 11. The CDR3 sequence is CASSQADRGVRGYTF. CDR3 in DNA: TGTGCCAGCAGCCAAGCAGACAGGGGGGTCCGTGGCTACACCTTC.